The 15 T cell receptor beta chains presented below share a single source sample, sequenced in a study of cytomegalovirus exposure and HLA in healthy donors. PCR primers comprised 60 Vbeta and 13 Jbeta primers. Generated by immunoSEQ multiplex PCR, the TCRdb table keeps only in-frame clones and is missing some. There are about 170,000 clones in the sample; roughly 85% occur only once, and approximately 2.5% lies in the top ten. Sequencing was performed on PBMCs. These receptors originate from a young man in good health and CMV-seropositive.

CDR3 DNA sequence: TGTGCCGCCCGCCAGGGGGTCTACACTGAAGCTTTCTTT. It encodes CAARQGVYTEAFF. J is TRBJ1-1 and V is TRBV19; 7 bases fit TRBD1. The germline V gene encodes CDR1 LNHDA and CDR2 SQIVND (reference sequence). Trimming cost V 11 bases and J 3 bases; bases outside gene matches: 9. This CDR3 is built from 13 residues.

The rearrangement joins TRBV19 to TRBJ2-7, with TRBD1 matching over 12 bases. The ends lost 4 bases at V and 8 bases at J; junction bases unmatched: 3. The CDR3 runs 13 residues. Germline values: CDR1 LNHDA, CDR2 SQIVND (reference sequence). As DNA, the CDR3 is TGTGCCAGTAGTACCGGGACAGGGGGCAAGCAGTACTTC. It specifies CASSTGTGGKQYF. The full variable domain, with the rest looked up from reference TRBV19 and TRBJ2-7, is DGGITQSPKYLFRKEGQNVTLSCEQNLNHDAMYWYRQDPGQGLRLIYYSQIVNDFQKGDIAEGYSVSREKKESFPLTVTSAQKNPTAFYLCASSTGTGGKQYFGPGTRLTVT.

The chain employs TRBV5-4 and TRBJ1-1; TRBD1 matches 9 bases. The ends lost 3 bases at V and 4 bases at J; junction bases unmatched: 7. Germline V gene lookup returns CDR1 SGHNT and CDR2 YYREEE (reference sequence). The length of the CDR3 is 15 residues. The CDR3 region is CASSSEQGAGTEAFF. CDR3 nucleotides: TGTGCCAGCAGCTCGGAACAGGGGGCAGGCACTGAAGCTTTCTTT. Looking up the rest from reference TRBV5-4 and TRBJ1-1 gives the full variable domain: ETGVTQSPTHLIKTRGQQVTLRCSSQSGHNTVSWYQQALGQGPQFIFQYYREEENGRGNFPPRFSGLQFPNYSSELNVNALELDDSALYLCASSSEQGAGTEAFFGQGTRLTVV.

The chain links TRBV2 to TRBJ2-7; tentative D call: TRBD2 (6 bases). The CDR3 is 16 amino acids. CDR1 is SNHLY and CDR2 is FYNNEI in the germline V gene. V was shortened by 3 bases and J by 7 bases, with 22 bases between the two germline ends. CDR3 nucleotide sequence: TGTGCCAGCAGTGAGGGTGAGCGGGCGGGGCGGTTGGAGCAGTACTTC. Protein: CASSEGERAGRLEQYF.

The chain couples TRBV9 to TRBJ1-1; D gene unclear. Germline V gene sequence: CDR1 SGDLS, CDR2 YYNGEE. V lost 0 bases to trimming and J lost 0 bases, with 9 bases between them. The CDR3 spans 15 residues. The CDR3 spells CASSVAGNMNTEAFF. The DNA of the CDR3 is TGTGCCAGCAGCGTAGCCGGGAACATGAACACTGAAGCTTTCTTT.

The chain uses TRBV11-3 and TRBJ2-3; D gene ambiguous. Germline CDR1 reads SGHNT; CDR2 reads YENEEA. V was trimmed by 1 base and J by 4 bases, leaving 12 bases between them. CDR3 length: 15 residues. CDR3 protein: CASSLAGSLSDTQYF. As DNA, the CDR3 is TGTGCCAGCAGCTTAGCGGGTTCATTGTCAGATACGCAGTATTTT.

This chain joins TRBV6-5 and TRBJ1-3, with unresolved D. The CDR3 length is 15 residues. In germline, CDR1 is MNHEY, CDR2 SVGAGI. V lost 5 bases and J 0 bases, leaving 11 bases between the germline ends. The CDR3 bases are TGTGCCAGCAGTGTGGAGGGTCCCTCTGGAAACACCATATATTTT. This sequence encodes CASSVEGPSGNTIYF.

The CDR3 sequence: CASSPGLISGNTIYF. DNA of the CDR3: TGTGCCAGCAGCCCCGGACTGATCTCTGGAAACACCATATATTTT. J is TRBJ1-3 and V is TRBV9; D unresolved. The CDR3 is made up of 15 amino acids. Germline V gives CDR1 SGDLS, CDR2 YYNGEE. Trimming left V 4 bases short and J 0 bases short, with 11 bases between.

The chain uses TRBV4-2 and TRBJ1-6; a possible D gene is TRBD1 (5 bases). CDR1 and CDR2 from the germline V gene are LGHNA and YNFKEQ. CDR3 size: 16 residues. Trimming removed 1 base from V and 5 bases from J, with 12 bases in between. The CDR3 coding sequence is TGTGCCAGCAGCCAAGGGGTCCAGGGAAATAATTCACCCCTCCACTTT. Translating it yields CASSQGVQGNNSPLHF.

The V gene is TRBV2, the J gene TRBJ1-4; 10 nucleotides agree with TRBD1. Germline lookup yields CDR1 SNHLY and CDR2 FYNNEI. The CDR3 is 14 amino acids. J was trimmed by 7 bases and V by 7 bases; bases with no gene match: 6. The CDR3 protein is CASTWTGGSEKLFF. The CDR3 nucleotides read TGTGCCAGCACCTGGACAGGGGGTAGTGAAAAACTGTTTTTT.

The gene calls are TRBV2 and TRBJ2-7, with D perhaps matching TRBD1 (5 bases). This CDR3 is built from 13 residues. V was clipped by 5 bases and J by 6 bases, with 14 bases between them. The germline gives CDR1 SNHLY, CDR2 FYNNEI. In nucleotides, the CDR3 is TGTGCCAGCAGTCCCCAGGGCCTCGCCGAGCAGTACTTC. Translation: CASSPQGLAEQYF.

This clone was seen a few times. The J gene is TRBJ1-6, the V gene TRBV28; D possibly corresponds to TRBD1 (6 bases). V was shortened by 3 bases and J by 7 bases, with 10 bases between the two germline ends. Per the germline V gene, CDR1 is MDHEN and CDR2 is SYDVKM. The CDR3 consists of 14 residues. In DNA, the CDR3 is TGTGCCAGCAGTTTTAACAGGGCAAATTCACCCCTCCACTTT. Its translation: CASSFNRANSPLHF.

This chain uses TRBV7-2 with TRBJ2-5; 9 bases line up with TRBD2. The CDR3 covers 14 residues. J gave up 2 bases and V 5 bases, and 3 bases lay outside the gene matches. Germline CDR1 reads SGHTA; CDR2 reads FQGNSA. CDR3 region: CASSVTSGQETQYF. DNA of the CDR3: TGTGCCAGCAGCGTGACTAGCGGACAAGAGACCCAGTACTTC.

The CDR3 protein is CASSPRVQLNTIYF. The CDR3 DNA reads TGTGCCAGCTCACCCCGGGTCCAGTTAAACACCATATATTTT. The chain uses TRBV18 and TRBJ1-3; no reliable D call. CDR1 is KGHSH and CDR2 is LQKENI in the germline V gene. V was trimmed by 3 bases and J by 6 bases, leaving 12 bases between them. CDR3 length equals 14 residues.

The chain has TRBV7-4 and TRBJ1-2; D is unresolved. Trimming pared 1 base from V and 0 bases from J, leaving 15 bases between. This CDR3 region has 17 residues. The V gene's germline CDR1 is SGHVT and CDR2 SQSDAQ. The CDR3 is CASSLVTAERANYGYTF. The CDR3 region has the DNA TGTGCCAGCAGCTTAGTAACGGCAGAGCGAGCTAACTATGGCTACACCTTC.